The entry below describes one TCR beta chain. Germline-derived CDR1 and CDR2 are SEHNR and FQNEAQ (reference sequence). This CDR3 is built from 18 residues. V dropped 5 bases and J dropped 0 bases, with 23 bases sitting between them. This sample was included in a study of T cell changes during pregnancy in multiple sclerosis. The table came from immunoSEQ multiplex PCR; TCRdb's copy has only in-frame clones and leaves some out. Of around 21,000 clones in the sample, 75% to 90% were seen once. The sample consisted of CD8+ T cells from peripheral blood mononuclear cells, taken after pregnancy. The TCR was taken from a female donor in good health, enrolled as a control in a pregnancy study. The gene calls are TRBV7-9 and TRBJ2-7; D perhaps matches TRBD2 (5 bases). CDR3 coding DNA: TGTGCCAGCAGCCTCGTTCCCCCTGTAGCGACTAACTCCTACGAGCAGTACTTC. Translation gives CASSLVPPVATNSYEQYF.